This entry lists 24 T cell receptor beta chains sequenced from one sample in a study of neurological immune-mediated disorders. In TCRdb, the 5' RACE reads were re-called with MiXCR into one record per CDR3 protein. The table shows 49,000 or so distinct CDR3 sequences, with roughly 4.1% occurring only once. The material sequenced was PBMCs. The source is a woman aged 55-69 years with multiple sclerosis.

This clonotype has a count of ten or more. This sequence joins TRBV7-2 and TRBJ1-4; D possibly corresponds to TRBD1 (5 bases). V lost 6 bases and J lost 4, with 12 bases in between. Germline V lookup: CDR1 SGHTA, CDR2 FQGNSA. The CDR3 has 14 amino acids. In nucleotides, the CDR3 is TGTGCCAGCAGGCCCCCAGGGATTAATGAAAAACTGTTTTTT. Its translation: CASRPPGINEKLFF. The variable domain in full, with the rest retrieved from reference TRBV7-2 and TRBJ1-4, is GAGVSQSPSNKVTEKGKDVELRCDPISGHTALYWYRQSLGQGLEFLIYFQGNSAPDKSGLPSDRFSAERTGGSVSTLTIQRTQQEDSAVYLCASRPPGINEKLFFGSGTQLSVL.

This clonotype appeared many times. The V gene is TRBV28, the J gene TRBJ2-2; D uncertain. The CDR3 extends over 14 amino acids. The V end lost 6 bases, the J end lost 0 bases, and 8 bases lay between the germline ends. Germline V gene sequence: CDR1 MDHEN, CDR2 SYDVKM. CDR3 coding DNA: TGTGCCAGCAGACAGCACTCGAACACCGGGGAGCTGTTTTTT. Encoded protein: CASRQHSNTGELFF.

This clonotype was detected many times. The gene calls are TRBV12-3 or TRBV12-4 and TRBJ2-7, with D tentatively TRBD1 or TRBD2 (7 bases each). The CDR3 covers 16 residues. The V end was cut by 2 bases, the J end by 0 bases, with 14 bases between. The CDR3, as DNA: TGTGCCAGCAGTTTACAGCGGGACAGTATCTCCTACGAGCAGTACTTC. Its protein is CASSLQRDSISYEQYF.

This clonotype was seen many times. V is TRBV6-2 or TRBV6-3 and J is TRBJ2-7, with 11 bases fitting TRBD1. The CDR3 covers 14 residues. Trimming removed 2 bases from V and 6 bases from J; junction bases left unmatched: 3. Germline V gene lookup returns CDR1 MNHEY and CDR2 SVGEGT. CDR3 residues: CASSYGTGGFEQYF. The CDR3 DNA is TGTGCCAGCAGTTACGGGACAGGGGGATTCGAGCAGTACTTC.

This clonotype was counted many times. The chain couples TRBV7-3 to TRBJ2-3; 7 nucleotides agree with TRBD1. Losses at the gene ends were 5 bases for V and 1 base for J; bases not matched to a gene: 6. Germline CDR1 and CDR2: SGHTA and FQGTGA. The CDR3 covers 15 residues. The CDR3 sequence is CASSARQGGTDTQYF. As DNA, the CDR3 is TGTGCCAGCAGCGCAAGACAGGGCGGCACAGATACGCAGTATTTT.

This clonotype was detected many times. The CDR3 here is CSARRRGFNEQFF. The CDR3 DNA reads TGCAGTGCTAGACGCAGGGGGTTTAATGAGCAGTTCTTC. The V call is TRBV20-1, the J call TRBJ2-1; 7 bases align to TRBD1. V shed 2 bases, J shed 7 bases, and the junction held 5 bases outside the gene matches. Per the germline V gene, CDR1 is DFQATT and CDR2 is SNEGSKA (reference sequence). The CDR3 has 13 amino acids.

This clonotype was counted many times. The chain combines TRBV7-7 with TRBJ2-2; no reliable D call. CDR3 length: 14 residues. V lost 2 bases, J lost 2 bases, and 6 bases lay in between. The germline V gene has CDR1 SSHAT and CDR2 FNYEAQ (reference sequence). The CDR3 nucleotides are TGTGCCAGCAGCTTAACCCGAAACACCGGGGAGCTGTTTTTT. Protein: CASSLTRNTGELFF. Variable domain in full (rest from reference TRBV7-7 and TRBJ2-2): GAGVSQSPRYKVTKRGQDVTLRCDPISSHATLYWYQQALGQGPEFLTYFNYEAQPDKSGLPSDRFSAERPEGSISTLTIQRTEQRDSAMYRCASSLTRNTGELFFGEGSRLTVL.

This clonotype was seen at least ten times. The CDR3 loop reads CASRATVFYEQYV. The CDR3 DNA is TGTGCCAGCAGGGCGACAGTTTTCTACGAGCAGTACGTC. The chain uses TRBV6-2 or TRBV6-3 and TRBJ2-7; perhaps TRBD1 as D (5 bases). Germline assignment: CDR1 MNHEY and CDR2 SVGEGT. The V gene lost 6 bases and the J gene lost 3 bases, with 12 bases spanning the gap. This CDR3 region has 13 residues.

At least ten counts were recorded for this clonotype. The chain employs TRBV5-1 and TRBJ1-2; 7 bases agree with TRBD1. There are 13 residues in the CDR3. The V gene's germline CDR1 is SGHRS and CDR2 YFSETQ. V lost 5 bases, J lost 2 bases, and 3 bases stayed unmatched. CDR3 sequence reads: CASRPGQNYGYTF. For the CDR3, the DNA is TGCGCCAGCAGGCCGGGACAGAACTATGGCTACACCTTC.

This clonotype appeared many times. The chain employs TRBV12-3 or TRBV12-4 and TRBJ2-3; D perhaps matches TRBD1 (5 bases). V lost 0 bases, J lost 2 bases, and 12 bases lay in between. The CDR3 runs to 16 residues. CDR3 coding DNA: TGTGCCAGCAGTTTAGCGGCAGGGTGGGACACAGATACGCAGTATTTT. Protein product: CASSLAAGWDTDTQYF.

This clonotype was seen repeatedly, ten times or more. This chain links TRBV29-1 with TRBJ2-2; TRBD2 matches 7 bases. Germline CDR1 SQVTM, CDR2 ANQGSEA. The ends lost 7 bases at V and 6 bases at J; junction bases unmatched: 8. The CDR3 consists of 13 residues. The CDR3 DNA is TGCAGCGCACGGGACTACTGGTCCGGGGAGCTGTTTTTT. Translated: CSARDYWSGELFF.

CDR3 in amino acids: CSVEDGVTGSYGYTF. CDR3 coding DNA: TGCAGCGTTGAAGATGGGGTTACGGGGTCATATGGCTACACCTTC. The chain carries TRBV29-1 and TRBJ1-2; D ambiguous. The CDR3 is made up of 15 amino acids. V lost 0 bases, J lost 5 bases, and 16 bases lay in between. CDR1 is SQVTM and CDR2 is ANQGSEA in the germline V gene.

This clonotype was recorded at least ten times. The CDR3 DNA reads as TGTGCCAGCAGTGCCTCTGCCCAGCACGAGCAGTACTTC. This encodes CASSASAQHEQYF. The rearrangement uses TRBV2 and TRBJ2-7; the D is unclear. The CDR3 covers 13 residues. The germline V and J ends were trimmed by 4 bases and 5 bases, with 12 bases remaining between them. Looked up from germline, CDR1 is SNHLY and CDR2 is FYNNEI.

This clonotype has only a few counts. The chain recombines TRBV25-1 with TRBJ1-1, with D hard to call. Per germline, CDR1 MGHDK and CDR2 SYGVNS. V was cut by 4 bases and J by 6 bases, with 18 bases left in between. The CDR3 runs to 15 residues. The CDR3, as DNA: TGTGCCAGCAGTGGGACCCCCGAACGAGGAGCTGAAGCTTTCTTT. This codes for CASSGTPERGAEAFF.

This clonotype was seen ten or more times. The chain has TRBV20-1 and TRBJ1-2; D is possibly TRBD1 (6 bases). V was cut by 4 bases and J by 5 bases, with 11 bases left in between. The CDR3 spans 12 residues. From germline, CDR1 is DFQATT and CDR2 SNEGSKA (reference sequence). DNA of the CDR3: TGCAGTGCTATACCGGGGGCTTATGGCTACACCTTC. Its translation: CSAIPGAYGYTF.

Many counts were recorded for this clonotype. The V gene is TRBV4-1, the J gene TRBJ2-5; TRBD2 might be the D (5 bases). CDR1 is MGHRA and CDR2 is YSYEKL in the germline V gene. The V end was cut by 0 bases, the J end by 1 base, with 9 bases between. The CDR3 consists of 15 residues. The CDR3 nucleotides read TGCGCCAGCAGCCAAGAGGCAGCGGCCCAAGAGACCCAGTACTTC. Protein sequence: CASSQEAAAQETQYF.

This clonotype was seen many times. The V and J genes are TRBV14 and TRBJ2-1, with D perhaps matching TRBD2 (5 bases). With 4 bases removed from V and 7 bases from J, the gap between germline ends came to 14 bases. CDR3 length equals 14 residues. Germline V lookup: CDR1 SGHDN, CDR2 FVKESK. CDR3: CASSREGGINEQFF. The CDR3 DNA sequence: TGTGCCAGCAGCCGTGAAGGAGGAATAAATGAGCAGTTCTTC.

This clonotype was picked up many times. The V and J genes are TRBV24-1 and TRBJ2-1, with D tentatively TRBD1 (6 bases). Germline values: CDR1 KGHDR, CDR2 SFDVKD. This CDR3 has 12 amino acids. The V gene lost 5 bases and the J gene lost 8 bases, with 9 bases spanning the gap. CDR3 region: CATSVGGYEQFF. In DNA, the CDR3 is TGTGCCACCAGTGTTGGGGGCTATGAGCAGTTCTTC.

This clonotype appeared many times. The chain uses TRBV5-1 and TRBJ2-5; D may correspond to TRBD1 or TRBD2 (5 bases each). From germline, CDR1 is SGHRS and CDR2 YFSETQ. Deletions cut 0 bases from V and 4 bases from J, with 10 bases between. The CDR3 is made up of 14 amino acids. The CDR3 loop is CASSLAEGRETQYF. The DNA of the CDR3 is TGCGCCAGCAGCTTGGCCGAGGGGCGAGAGACCCAGTACTTC.

This clonotype occurred many times. The CDR3 loop reads CASSPGLLDTQYF. In DNA, the CDR3 is TGTGCCAGCAGTCCGGGACTACTTGATACGCAGTATTTT. The genes are TRBV6-4 and TRBJ2-3, with 7 bases matching TRBD2. The V gene's germline CDR1 is MRHNA and CDR2 SNTAGT. V dropped 5 bases and J dropped 6; count of bases not matched to a gene: 5. The CDR3 is 13 residues long.

At least ten counts were recorded for this clonotype. The chain employs TRBV4-3 and TRBJ1-1, with D unclear. Germline CDR1 LGHNA, CDR2 YSLEER. The CDR3 length is 13 residues. V lost 0 bases to trimming and J lost 5 bases, with 7 bases between them. The CDR3 loop is CASSQDRWTEAFF. The CDR3 DNA is TGCGCCAGCAGCCAAGATCGGTGGACTGAAGCTTTCTTT.

This clonotype was found many times. The chain recombines TRBV14 with TRBJ1-1; 8 bases align to TRBD1. CDR1 and CDR2 from the germline V gene are SGHDN and FVKESK. The V gene end was trimmed by 1 base and the J gene end by 6 bases; junction bases not matched to a gene: 7. The CDR3 consists of 15 residues. The CDR3 nucleotides read TGTGCCAGCAGCCAAGGGACAGGGCGGATCGCTGAAGCTTTCTTT. Its protein is CASSQGTGRIAEAFF.

This clonotype has at least ten counts. J is TRBJ1-1 and V is TRBV20-1; TRBD1 might be the D (6 bases). Germline V gene lookup returns CDR1 DFQATT and CDR2 SNEGSKA (reference sequence). V lost 7 bases and J 0 bases, leaving 12 bases between the germline ends. The CDR3 covers 13 residues. DNA of the CDR3: TGCAGTGACCCGGGGGCGGTGAACACTGAAGCTTTCTTT. This encodes CSDPGAVNTEAFF.

In this sample, this clonotype turned up many times. The rearrangement uses TRBV28 and TRBJ2-6, with D possibly being TRBD2 (5 bases). Germline-derived CDR1 and CDR2 are MDHEN and SYDVKM. V was cut by 6 bases and J by 4 bases, with 10 bases left in between. This CDR3 region has 14 residues. CDR3 protein: CASSRSGGANVLTF. The CDR3 nucleotides read TGTGCCAGCAGCCGTTCGGGGGGGGCCAACGTCCTGACTTTC.